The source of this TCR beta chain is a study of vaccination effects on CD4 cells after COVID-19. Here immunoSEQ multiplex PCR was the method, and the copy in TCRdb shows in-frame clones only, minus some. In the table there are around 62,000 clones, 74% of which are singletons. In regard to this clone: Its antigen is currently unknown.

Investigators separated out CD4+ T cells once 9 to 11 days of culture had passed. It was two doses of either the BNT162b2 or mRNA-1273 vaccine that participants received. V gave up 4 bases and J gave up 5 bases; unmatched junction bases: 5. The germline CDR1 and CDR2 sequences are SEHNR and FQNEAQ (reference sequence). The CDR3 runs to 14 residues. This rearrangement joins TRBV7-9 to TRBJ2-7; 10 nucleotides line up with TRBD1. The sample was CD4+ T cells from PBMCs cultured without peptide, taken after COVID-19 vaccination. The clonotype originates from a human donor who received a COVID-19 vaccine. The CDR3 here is CASSYTGQGDEQYV. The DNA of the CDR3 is TGTGCCAGCAGCTACACCGGACAGGGGGACGAGCAGTACGTC.